The clone carrying this T cell receptor beta chain was picked up one time. Its matching antigen is unknown. This sample was taken from a study of PD-1 blockade in classical Hodgkin lymphoma. Study results and limitations: Complete responders' diversity at baseline resembled that of newly diagnosed patients. Although disease activity or prior therapy may be involved, causes of the repertoire differences remain undefined. Newly diagnosed patients had baseline TCR diversity that was reportedly lower than that of healthy donors.

Measured with immunoSEQ multiplex PCR; TCRdb has only the in-frame clones, and not every one. The sample lists 98,000 or so clones, roughly 87% occurring once. Germline loops: CDR1 SEHNR, CDR2 FQNEAQ (reference sequence). V shed 3 bases, J shed 5 bases, and the junction held 4 bases outside the gene matches. The CDR3 sequence is 14 residues long. Each patient relapsed following autologous stem cell transplantation, and prior brentuximab vedotin exposure differed. The sequencing here drew on peripheral blood mononuclear cells (PBMCs), taken before the second cycle of nivolumab. The V call is TRBV7-9, the J call TRBJ2-5, with 9 bases lining up with TRBD1. The TCR sequence derives from a human donor with classical Hodgkin lymphoma. In DNA, the CDR3 is TGTGCCAGCAGCTTGCGGGACAGGGATGAGACCCAGTACTTC. Residues: CASSLRDRDETQYF.